These 10 T cell receptor beta chains originate from one sample sequenced in a study of blood T cell repertoires in COVID-19. This table comes from immunoSEQ multiplex PCR, and its TCRdb copy is limited to in-frame clones, with some not included. Among nearly 200,000 clones listed, around 85% were seen once. Sample: peripheral blood. These receptors all stem from a woman aged 70-85 years with acute or convalescent COVID-19.

This clone was seen ten or more times. The chain recombines TRBV27 with TRBJ1-5, with 7 bases aligning to TRBD1. Germline V CDR1 and CDR2: MNHEY, SMNVEV (reference sequence). CDR3 length: 14 residues. V lost 7 bases and J lost 7; bases outside the gene matches: 10. As DNA, the CDR3 is TGTGCCAGCAAAAAGACAGGGATTGGGCAGCCCCAGCATTTT. This encodes CASKKTGIGQPQHF.

J is TRBJ2-6 and V is TRBV24-1; 12 bases line up with TRBD1. The V and J ends lost 10 bases and 0 bases, in that order; junction bases with no gene match: 0. Germline V gives CDR1 KGHDR, CDR2 SFDVKD. The CDR3 totals 15 residues. The CDR3 DNA is TGTGCCACGGGACAGGGGGCCTCTGGGGCCAACGTCCTGACTTTC. Protein: CATGQGASGANVLTF.

The V call is TRBV6-1, the J call TRBJ1-6, with 7 bases aligning to TRBD1. This CDR3 has 15 amino acids. Unmatched junction bases numbered 10, after V lost 7 bases and J lost 7 bases. The germline gives CDR1 MNHNS, CDR2 SASEGT. The DNA for the CDR3 is TGTGCCAGCACCTACTCCCCGGGACAGAATTCACCCCTCCACTTT. It translates to CASTYSPGQNSPLHF.

V gene TRBV7-8 combines with J gene TRBJ1-2; D perhaps matches TRBD1 (5 bases). Per the germline V gene, CDR1 is SGHVS and CDR2 is FQNEAQ. The CDR3 has 14 amino acids. Trimming stripped 4 bases from V and 4 bases from J, with 13 bases between. CDR3 DNA sequence: TGTGCCAGCAGCTCCGGTTTCAGGGCCTATGGCTACACCTTC. It codes for CASSSGFRAYGYTF. Variable domain in full (rest from reference TRBV7-8 and TRBJ1-2): GAGVSQSPRYKVAKRGQDVALRCDPISGHVSLFWYQQALGQGPEFLTYFQNEAQLDKSGLPSDRFFAERPEGSVSTLKIQRTQQEDSAVYLCASSSGFRAYGYTFGSGTRLTVV.

The chain has TRBV4-3 and TRBJ2-1; 10 nucleotides match TRBD2. With V trimmed by 6 bases and J by 0 bases, 11 bases remained unmatched. This CDR3 region has 18 residues. Per germline, CDR1 LGHNA and CDR2 YSLEER. CDR3 loop: CASSRTSGNPSSYNEQFF. CDR3 bases: TGCGCCAGCAGTCGGACTAGCGGTAACCCGAGCTCCTACAATGAGCAGTTCTTC.

The chain couples TRBV15 to TRBJ2-2, with D perhaps TRBD1 (5 bases). V lost 0 bases, J lost 13 bases, and 12 bases lay in between. Germline lookup yields CDR1 LNHNV and CDR2 YYDKDF (reference sequence). The CDR3 contains 13 residues. The CDR3 DNA reads TGTGCCACCAGCAGAGAAGGTGCAGGGTGGCTGTTTTTT. It encodes CATSREGAGWLFF.

The genes are TRBV12-3 or TRBV12-4 and TRBJ1-1; no definite D call. The germline V and J ends were trimmed by 4 bases and 4 bases, with 10 bases remaining between them. The CDR3 has 13 residues. The CDR3 DNA is TGTGCCAGCAGTTATCGGGATAGCACTGAAGCTTTCTTT. This gives the protein CASSYRDSTEAFF.

The chain couples TRBV7-8 to TRBJ2-5, with TRBD2 matching over 8 bases. Germline trimming cut 1 base from V and 0 bases from J; bases unmatched to any gene: 4. There are 16 residues in the CDR3. Germline assignment: CDR1 SGHVS and CDR2 FQNEAQ. Here the CDR3 DNA reads TGTGCCAGCAGCTTAGTGTCTAGCGGGTACCAAGAGACCCAGTACTTC. Its translation is CASSLVSSGYQETQYF.

The genes are TRBV4-1 and TRBJ1-6; 7 nucleotides align to TRBD1. Trimming took 1 base from V and 7 from J; bases not matched to a gene: 4. Germline values: CDR1 MGHRA, CDR2 YSYEKL. CDR3 length: 15 amino acids. CDR3 in amino acids: CASSQGRDRNSPLHF. In nucleotides, the CDR3 is TGCGCCAGCAGCCAAGGAAGGGACAGAAATTCACCCCTCCACTTT.

This clone showed up just once. V and J are TRBV27 and TRBJ2-3; TRBD2 matches 14 bases. Per the germline V gene, CDR1 is MNHEY and CDR2 is SMNVEV (reference sequence). The CDR3 consists of 17 residues. V lost 4 bases and J lost 4; bases outside the gene matches: 7. The CDR3 DNA reads as TGTGCCAGCAGTTACGCCGGACTAGCGGGAGGTGCAGATACGCAGTATTTT. Translation: CASSYAGLAGGADTQYF.